The T cell receptor (beta chain) under discussion was sequenced for a study of blood T cells in healthy people across ages. Study in general: Researchers report that template switching captured about one barcoded beta molecule per two T cells.

The CDR3 length is 15 residues. Trimming cost V 4 bases and J 4 bases, with 15 bases left between them. The germline CDR1 and CDR2 sequences are SGHRS and YFSETQ. Next came a second PCR, run for about 7 to 12 cycles, which used a sample-barcoded 5' primer along with a J-beta primer mix. Every sample returned 2.5 million or more CDR3-containing paired-end reads. TCRdb processed the 5' RACE reads anew with MiXCR; each CDR3 protein has one entry. This sample has more than 1,400,000 distinct CDR3 sequences; 42% occur once, and the top ten carry 7% to 9%. Note on this clonotype: What it binds is not known.

Peripheral blood was drawn, around 9.5 milliliters per donor. Study-wide results and caveats: Higher naive T cell percentage went strongly together with higher TCR beta diversity.

The sample taken for sequencing was blood. This receptor was obtained from a woman aged 18-30 years in good health. The chain recombines TRBV5-1 with TRBJ2-1; D may be TRBD1 (5 bases). In nucleotides, the CDR3 is TGCGCCAGCAGCCTCCTGGTGGGGCAGTACAATGAGCAGTTCTTC. It translates to CASSLLVGQYNEQFF. The full variable domain, in which reference TRBV5-1 and TRBJ2-1 provide the parts outside the CDR3, is KAGVTQTPRYLIKTRGQQVTLSCSPISGHRSVSWYQQTPGQGLQFLFEYFSETQRNKGNFPGRFSGRQFSNSRSEMNVSTLELGDSALYLCASSLLVGQYNEQFFGPGTRLTVL.